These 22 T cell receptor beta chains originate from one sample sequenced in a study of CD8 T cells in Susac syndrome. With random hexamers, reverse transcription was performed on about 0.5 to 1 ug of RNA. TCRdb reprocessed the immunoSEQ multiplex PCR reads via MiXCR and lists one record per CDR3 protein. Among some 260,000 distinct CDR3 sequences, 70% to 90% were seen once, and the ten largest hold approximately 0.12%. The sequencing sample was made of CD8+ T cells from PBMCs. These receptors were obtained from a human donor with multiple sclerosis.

Here the CDR3 reads CASSLGTGRNSPLHF. CDR3 sequence (DNA): TGCGCCAGCAGCTTGGGAACAGGGCGAAATTCACCCCTCCACTTT. The chain joins TRBV5-1 to TRBJ1-6, with D tentatively TRBD1 (6 bases). The germline gives CDR1 SGHRS, CDR2 YFSETQ. V was shortened by 0 bases and J by 7 bases, with 11 bases between the two germline ends. The CDR3 spans 15 residues.

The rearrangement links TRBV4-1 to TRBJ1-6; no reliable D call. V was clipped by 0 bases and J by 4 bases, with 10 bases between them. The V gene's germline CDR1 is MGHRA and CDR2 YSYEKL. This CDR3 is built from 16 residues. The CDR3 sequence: CASSQDTAIYNSPLHF. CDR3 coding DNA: TGCGCCAGCAGCCAAGATACGGCTATTTATAATTCACCCCTCCACTTT.

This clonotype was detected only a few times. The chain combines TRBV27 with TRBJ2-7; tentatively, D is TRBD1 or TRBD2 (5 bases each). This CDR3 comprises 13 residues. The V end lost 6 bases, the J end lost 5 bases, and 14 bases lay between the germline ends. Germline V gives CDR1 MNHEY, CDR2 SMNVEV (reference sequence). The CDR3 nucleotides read TGTGCCAGCAGGGGACCCACACAGGACGAGCAGTACTTC. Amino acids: CASRGPTQDEQYF.

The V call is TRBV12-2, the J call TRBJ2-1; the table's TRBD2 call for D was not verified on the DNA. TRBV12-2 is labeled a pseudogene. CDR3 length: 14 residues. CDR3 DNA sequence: TGTGCAAGTCGCTTAGTTTTTCGCGGGAGGGCCCAGTTCTTC. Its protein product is CASRLVFRGRAQFF.

The CDR3 loop reads CAWSVGLRGTEAFF. The DNA of the CDR3 is TGTGCCTGGAGTGTCGGCCTCCGAGGTACTGAAGCTTTCTTT. This chain links TRBV30 with TRBJ1-1, with D unresolved. CDR3 size: 14 residues. The germline V gene has CDR1 GTSNPN and CDR2 SVGIG (reference sequence). The V end was cut by 0 bases, the J end by 5 bases, with 13 bases between.

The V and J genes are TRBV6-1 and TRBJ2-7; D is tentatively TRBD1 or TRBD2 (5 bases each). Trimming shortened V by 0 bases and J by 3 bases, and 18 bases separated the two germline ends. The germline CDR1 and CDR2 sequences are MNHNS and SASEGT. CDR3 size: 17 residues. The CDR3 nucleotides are TGTGCCAGCAGTGAAGCCAGTATGAAGGGACGGAGCTACGAGCAGTACTTC. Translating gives CASSEASMKGRSYEQYF.

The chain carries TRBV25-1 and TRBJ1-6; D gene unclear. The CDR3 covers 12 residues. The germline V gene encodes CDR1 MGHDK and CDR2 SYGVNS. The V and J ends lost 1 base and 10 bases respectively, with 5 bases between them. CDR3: CASSESRSPLHF. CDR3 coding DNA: TGTGCCAGCAGTGAATCTCGGTCACCCCTCCACTTT.

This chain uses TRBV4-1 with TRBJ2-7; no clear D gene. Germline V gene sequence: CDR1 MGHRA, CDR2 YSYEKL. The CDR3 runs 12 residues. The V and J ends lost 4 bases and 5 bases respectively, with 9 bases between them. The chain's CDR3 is CASSPTSHEQYF. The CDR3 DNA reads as TGCGCCAGCAGCCCGACTTCACACGAGCAGTACTTC.

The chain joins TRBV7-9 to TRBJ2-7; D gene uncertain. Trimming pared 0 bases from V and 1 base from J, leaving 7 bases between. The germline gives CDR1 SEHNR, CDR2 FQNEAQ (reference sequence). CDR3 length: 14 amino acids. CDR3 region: CASSLATDSYEQYF. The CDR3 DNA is TGTGCCAGCAGCTTAGCGACGGATTCCTACGAGCAGTACTTC.

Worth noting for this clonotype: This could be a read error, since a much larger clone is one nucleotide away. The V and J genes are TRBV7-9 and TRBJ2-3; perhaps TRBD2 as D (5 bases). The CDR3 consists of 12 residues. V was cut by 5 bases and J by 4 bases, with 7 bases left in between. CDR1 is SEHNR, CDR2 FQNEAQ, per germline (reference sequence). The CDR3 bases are TGTGCCAGCAGCCGGGGAGCAGATACGCAGTATTTT. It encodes CASSRGADTQYF. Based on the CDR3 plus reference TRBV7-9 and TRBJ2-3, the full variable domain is DTGVSQNPRHKITKRGQNVTFRCDPISEHNRLYWYRQTLGQGPEFLTYFQNEAQLEKSRLLSDRFSAERPKGSFSTLEIQRTEQGDSAMYLCASSRGADTQYFGPGTRLTVL.

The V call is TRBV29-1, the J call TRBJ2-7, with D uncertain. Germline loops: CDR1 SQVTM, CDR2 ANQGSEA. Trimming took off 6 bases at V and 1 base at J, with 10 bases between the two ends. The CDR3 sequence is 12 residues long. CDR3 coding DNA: TGCAGCGTCTGTCCTGGTTCCTACGAGCAGTACTTC. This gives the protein CSVCPGSYEQYF.

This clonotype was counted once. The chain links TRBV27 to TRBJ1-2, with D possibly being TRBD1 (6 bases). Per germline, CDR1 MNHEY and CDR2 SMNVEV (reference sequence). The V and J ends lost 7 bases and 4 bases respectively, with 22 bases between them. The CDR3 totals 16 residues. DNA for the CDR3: TGTGCCAGCACCGTGACAGGAGGGACACCGGTCTATGGCTACACCTTC. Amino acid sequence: CASTVTGGTPVYGYTF.

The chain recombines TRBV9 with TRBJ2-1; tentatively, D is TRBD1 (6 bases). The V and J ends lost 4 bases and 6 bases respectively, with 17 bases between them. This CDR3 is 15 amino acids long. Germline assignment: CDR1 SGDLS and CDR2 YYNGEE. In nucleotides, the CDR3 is TGTGCCAGCAGCAGGAGAGACAGGTTGATCAATGAGCAGTTCTTC. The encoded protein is CASSRRDRLINEQFF.

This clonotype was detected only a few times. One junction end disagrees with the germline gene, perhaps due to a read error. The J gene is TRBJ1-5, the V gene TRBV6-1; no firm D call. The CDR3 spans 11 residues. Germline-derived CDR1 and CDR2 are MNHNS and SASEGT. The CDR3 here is CASRENQPQHF. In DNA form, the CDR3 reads TGTGCCAGCCGTGAGAATCAGCCCCAGCATTTT.

For the CDR3, the DNA is TGTGCCAGCAGCCCGGGACACCCTCTTACGGAAGCTTTCTTT. As protein: CASSPGHPLTEAFF. This rearrangement joins TRBV9 to TRBJ1-1; tentatively, D is TRBD1 (6 bases). The CDR3 is 14 amino acids. The ends were cut back, 4 bases at V and 8 bases at J, with 18 bases in the middle. Germline V gene lookup returns CDR1 SGDLS and CDR2 YYNGEE. The full variable domain, with the rest looked up from reference TRBV9 and TRBJ1-1, is DSGVTQTPKHLITATGQRVTLRCSPRSGDLSVYWYQQSLDQGLQFLIQYYNGEERAKGNILERFSAQQFPDLHSELNLSSLELGDSALYFCASSPGHPLTEAFFGQGTRLTVV.

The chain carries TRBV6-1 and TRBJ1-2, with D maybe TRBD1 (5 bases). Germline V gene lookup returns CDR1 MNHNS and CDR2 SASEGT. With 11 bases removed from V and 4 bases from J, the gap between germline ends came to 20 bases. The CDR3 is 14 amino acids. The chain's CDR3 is CAGLTGLPLYGYTF. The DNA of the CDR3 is TGTGCCGGATTAACAGGCTTACCTCTCTATGGCTACACCTTC.

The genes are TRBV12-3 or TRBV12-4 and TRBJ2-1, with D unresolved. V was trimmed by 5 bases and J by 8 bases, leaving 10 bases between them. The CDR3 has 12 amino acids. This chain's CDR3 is CASSLSPDEQFF. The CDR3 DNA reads TGTGCCAGCAGTCTAAGTCCCGATGAGCAGTTCTTC.

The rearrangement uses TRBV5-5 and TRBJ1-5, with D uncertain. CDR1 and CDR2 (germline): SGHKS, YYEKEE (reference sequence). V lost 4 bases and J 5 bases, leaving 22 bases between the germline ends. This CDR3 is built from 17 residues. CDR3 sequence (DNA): TGTGCCAGCAGCGTCCTACGCGAGGTGGGAACCTATCAGCCCCAGCATTTT. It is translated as CASSVLREVGTYQPQHF. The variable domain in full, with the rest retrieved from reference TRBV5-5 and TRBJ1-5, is DAGVTQSPTHLIKTRGQQVTLRCSPISGHKSVSWYQQVLGQGPQFIFQYYEKEERGRGNFPDRFSARQFPNYSSELNVNALLLGDSALYLCASSVLREVGTYQPQHFGDGTRLSIL.

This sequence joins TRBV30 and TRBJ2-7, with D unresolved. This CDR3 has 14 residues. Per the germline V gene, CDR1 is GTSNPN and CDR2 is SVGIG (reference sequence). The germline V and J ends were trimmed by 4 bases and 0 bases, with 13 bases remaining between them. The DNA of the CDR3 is TGTGCCTGGAACCGGGCGGCCAGCTCCTACGAGCAGTACTTC. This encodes CAWNRAASSYEQYF.

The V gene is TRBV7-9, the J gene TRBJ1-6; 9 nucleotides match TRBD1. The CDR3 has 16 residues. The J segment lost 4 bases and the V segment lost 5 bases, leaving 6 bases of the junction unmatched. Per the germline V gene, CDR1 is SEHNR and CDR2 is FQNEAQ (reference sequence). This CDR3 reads CASSQRTGEYNSPLHF. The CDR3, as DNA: TGTGCCAGCAGCCAGAGGACAGGGGAATATAATTCACCCCTCCACTTT.

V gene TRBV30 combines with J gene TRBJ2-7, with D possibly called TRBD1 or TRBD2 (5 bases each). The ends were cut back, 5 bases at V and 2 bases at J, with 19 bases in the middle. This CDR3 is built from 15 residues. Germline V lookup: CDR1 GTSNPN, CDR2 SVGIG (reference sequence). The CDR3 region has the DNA TGTGCCTGGGCACCATTGGGGACGGCAACCTACGAGCAGTACTTC. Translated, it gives CAWAPLGTATYEQYF.

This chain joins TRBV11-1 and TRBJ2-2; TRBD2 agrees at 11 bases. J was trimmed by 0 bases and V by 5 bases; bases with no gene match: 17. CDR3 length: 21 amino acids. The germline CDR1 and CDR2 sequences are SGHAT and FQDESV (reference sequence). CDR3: CASSPPAGSGREFANTGELFF. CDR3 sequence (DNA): TGTGCCAGCAGCCCCCCGGCCGGTAGCGGGAGGGAGTTCGCGAACACCGGGGAGCTGTTTTTT.